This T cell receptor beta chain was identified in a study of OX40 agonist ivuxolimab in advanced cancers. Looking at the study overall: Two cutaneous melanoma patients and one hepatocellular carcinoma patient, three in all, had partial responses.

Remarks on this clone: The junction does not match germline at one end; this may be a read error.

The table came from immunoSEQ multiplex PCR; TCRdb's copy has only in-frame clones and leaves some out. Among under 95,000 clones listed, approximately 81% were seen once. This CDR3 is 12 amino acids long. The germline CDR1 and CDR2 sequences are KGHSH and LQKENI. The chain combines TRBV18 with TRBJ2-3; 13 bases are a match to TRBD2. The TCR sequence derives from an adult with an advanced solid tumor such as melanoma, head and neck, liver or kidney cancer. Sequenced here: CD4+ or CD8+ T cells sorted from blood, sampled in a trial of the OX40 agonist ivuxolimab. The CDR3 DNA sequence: TGTGCCAGCTCACCAACTAGCGGGAGGGCCCATTTT. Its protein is CASSPTSGRAHF.